This T cell receptor beta chain was observed in a study of T cell responses to AZD1222 COVID-19 vaccine. Study at large: The study pooled second doses at about 4 or about 12 weeks.

This table comes from immunoSEQ multiplex PCR, and its TCRdb copy is limited to in-frame clones, with some not included. This sample yields 200,000 to 300,000 clones, of which approximately 93% are seen a single time; around 0.58% belongs to the top ten. Study conclusions and caveats: Unmutated variant regions are reportedly targeted by nearly half of spike-specific TCRs. Most donors were white British, females outnumbered males, and clonal diversity was possibly underestimated.

Concerning this clone itself: Its specificity is not known.

Germline V CDR1 and CDR2: SGHDN, FVKESK. V was trimmed by 3 bases and J by 5 bases, leaving 13 bases between them. The CDR3 is made up of 14 amino acids. The source of this sequence is an adult in good health. The V gene is TRBV14, the J gene TRBJ1-1, with D possibly TRBD1 on 5 matching bases. Sequencing used peripheral blood, obtained on day 0 of AZD1222 vaccination. As DNA, the CDR3 is TGTGCCAGCAGCCAGGTTTTCGGGGGAACTGAAGCTTTCTTT. Its protein is CASSQVFGGTEAFF.